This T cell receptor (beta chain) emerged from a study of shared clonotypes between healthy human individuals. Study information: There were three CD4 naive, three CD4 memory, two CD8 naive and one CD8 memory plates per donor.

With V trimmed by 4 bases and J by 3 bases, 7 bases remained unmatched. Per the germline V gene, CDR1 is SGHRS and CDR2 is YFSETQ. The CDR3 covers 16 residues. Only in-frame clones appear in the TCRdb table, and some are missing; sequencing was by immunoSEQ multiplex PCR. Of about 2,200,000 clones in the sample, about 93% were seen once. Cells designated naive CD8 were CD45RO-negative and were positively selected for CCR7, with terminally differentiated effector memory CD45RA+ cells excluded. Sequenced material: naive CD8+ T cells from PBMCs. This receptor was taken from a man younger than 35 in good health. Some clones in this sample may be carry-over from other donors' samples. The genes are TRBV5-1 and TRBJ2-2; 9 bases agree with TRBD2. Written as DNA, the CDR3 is TGCGCCAGCAGCCTTGGTCAGCGGGAGGACACCGGGGAGCTGTTTTTT. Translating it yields CASSLGQREDTGELFF.